The source of this TCR beta chain is a study of CD8+CD57+ T cells in acquired aplastic anemia. Whole-study context: Each DNA sample taken from sorted CD4+ and CD8+ cells came to about 3 ug on average.

The table lists this clonotype with many counts. The antigen remains unidentified. Patients chosen for sequencing had shown CD8+CD57+ cell expansion by flow cytometry. Among the patients, none had received any therapy at the time of blood sampling. Genomic DNA served as template for TCR beta VDJ and CDR3 profiling. One entry per CDR3 protein, called by TCRdb with MiXCR from the reads. Of 200,000 or so distinct CDR3 sequences listed, 48% are singletons. V was trimmed by 0 bases and J by 9 bases, leaving 6 bases between them. CDR1 and CDR2 (germline): SNHLY, FYNNEI. The CDR3 length is 12 residues. Study outcomes and limitations: Patients had around 30 CD8+ CDR3 sequences in common with controls (the shared set). Between patients and controls, CD8+ Simpson's diversity did not vary significantly.

The clonotype originates from a human donor with aplastic anemia. The V gene is TRBV2, the J gene TRBJ2-4; D gene ambiguous. Sample: sorted CD4+, CD8+, or CD8+CD57+ T cells (not recorded which) from PBMCs. CDR3 loop: CASSEALTIQYF. CDR3 sequence (DNA): TGTGCCAGCAGTGAAGCGCTTACCATTCAGTACTTC.